A single sample is the source of the 24 T cell receptor beta chains below, sequenced in a study of breast tumors, draining lymph nodes, adjacent tissues. Breast cancer patients provided tissue from their axillary draining lymph nodes. TCRdb ran MiXCR on the multiplex PCR reads and lists one entry per CDR3 protein. Of tens of thousands of distinct CDR3 sequences listed, roughly 30% are singletons. The sequenced sample was axillary lymph node tissue. Receptor source: a female donor with breast cancer. Some clones in this sample may be carry-over from other donors' samples.

The chain is built from TRBV7-9 and TRBJ2-5, with D maybe TRBD1 (5 bases). CDR1 and CDR2 from the germline V gene are SEHNR and FQNEAQ (reference sequence). The CDR3 spans 14 residues. The V end lost 3 bases, the J end lost 0 bases, and 8 bases lay between the germline ends. Here the CDR3 DNA reads TGTGCCAGCAGCTTCGGCAGGGACCAAGAGACCCAGTACTTC. This codes for CASSFGRDQETQYF. The full variable domain, completed using reference TRBV7-9 and TRBJ2-5, is DTGVSQNPRHKITKRGQNVTFRCDPISEHNRLYWYRQTLGQGPEFLTYFQNEAQLEKSRLLSDRFSAERPKGSFSTLEIQRTEQGDSAMYLCASSFGRDQETQYFGPGTRLLVL.

A remark on this clonotype: At one boundary the junction diverges from the germline segment, which might be a read error. V and J are TRBV19 and TRBJ2-5; 7 bases align to TRBD2. The germline CDR1 and CDR2 sequences are LNHDA and SQIVND (reference sequence). The CDR3 consists of 15 residues. In DNA, the CDR3 is TGTGCCAGTAGTATGCAAGGACTAGGGGAAGAGACCCAGCACTTC. Its translation: CASSMQGLGEETQHF.

V gene TRBV7-2 combines with J gene TRBJ2-5; the match to TRBD2 covers 16 bases. CDR1 SGHTA and CDR2 FQGNSA come from the germline V gene. Germline trimming cut 4 bases from V and 4 bases from J; bases unmatched to any gene: 6. The CDR3 has 17 amino acids. Here the CDR3 DNA reads TGTGCCAGCAGCTCCGGGACTAGCGGGAGGGACGGAGAGACCCAGTACTTC. Amino acid sequence: CASSSGTSGRDGETQYF.

The genes are TRBV20-1 and TRBJ1-2; D gene unclear. The germline V gene has CDR1 DFQATT and CDR2 SNEGSKA (reference sequence). The CDR3 runs 9 residues. V lost 6 bases and J 6 bases, leaving 5 bases between the germline ends. The CDR3 loop reads CSASNGYTF. The CDR3 nucleotides are TGCAGTGCGTCGAATGGCTACACCTTC.

CDR3 sequence reads: CASRLPFGANTGELFF. CDR3 in DNA: TGTGCCAGTAGATTGCCATTCGGTGCGAACACCGGGGAGCTGTTTTTT. The rearrangement joins TRBV19 to TRBJ2-2, with no clear D. This CDR3 has 16 amino acids. V was trimmed by 6 bases and J by 0 bases, leaving 14 bases between them. Germline V lookup: CDR1 LNHDA, CDR2 SQIVND (reference sequence).

This clonotype was found many times. This chain joins TRBV6-5 and TRBJ1-5; no definite D call. Germline values: CDR1 MNHEY, CDR2 SVGAGI. Trimming removed 6 bases from V and 0 bases from J, with 12 bases in between. The CDR3 runs to 15 residues. Here the CDR3 reads CASRIGPDSNQPQHF. CDR3 DNA sequence: TGTGCCAGCAGAATAGGTCCGGATAGCAATCAGCCCCAGCATTTT.

Turning to this clonotype: This clone may be a read error of a much larger clone one base away. The conserved phenylalanine or tryptophan is not found at the CDR3 terminus, so this likely reflects a read error. This sequence joins TRBV7-6 and TRBJ1-1, with 8 bases fitting TRBD1. The CDR3 totals 14 residues. Germline V CDR1 and CDR2: SGHVS, FNYEAQ. With V trimmed by 0 bases and J by 5 bases, 2 bases remained unmatched. The CDR3 DNA is TGTGCCAGCAGCTTAGCGACAGGGGTGACTGAAGCTTTCGTT. Amino acid sequence: CASSLATGVTEAFV.

This clonotype was seen repeatedly, ten times or more. The CDR3 here is CSASGPSYEQYF. CDR3 DNA sequence: TGCAGTGCTAGCGGACCTTCCTACGAGCAGTACTTC. J is TRBJ2-7 and V is TRBV20-1; no definite D call. Germline loops: CDR1 DFQATT, CDR2 SNEGSKA (reference sequence). The CDR3 covers 12 residues. Trimming pared 3 bases from V and 1 base from J, leaving 7 bases between.

The sample holds many counts of this clonotype. A much larger clone differs by one base, so this may be a read error. V and J are TRBV9 and TRBJ2-7; 12 nucleotides agree with TRBD2. V lost 0 bases to trimming and J lost 7 bases; unmatched junction nucleotides: 11. The germline gives CDR1 SGDLS, CDR2 YYNGEE. The CDR3 has 17 amino acids. The CDR3 spells CASSVGGVTSGRTEQYF. As DNA, the CDR3 is TGTGCCAGCAGCGTAGGCGGAGTAACTAGCGGGAGGACGGAGCAGTACTTC.

This clonotype was seen ten or more times. CDR3 coding DNA: TGTGCCAGCAGCGGGGGTGTTCAGAGCACAGATACGCAGTATTTT. It yields the protein CASSGGVQSTDTQYF. The chain uses TRBV9 and TRBJ2-3, with D uncertain. Trimming cost V 3 bases and J 0 bases, with 11 bases left between them. CDR1 and CDR2 from the germline V gene are SGDLS and YYNGEE. The CDR3 runs to 15 residues.

Ten or more counts support this clonotype. J is TRBJ2-3 and V is TRBV5-1; D is unclear. Trimming left V 2 bases short and J 2 bases short, with 9 bases between. The CDR3 contains 14 residues. Germline assignment: CDR1 SGHRS and CDR2 YFSETQ. CDR3 region: CASSFDSPTDTQYF. The CDR3 DNA is TGCGCCAGCAGCTTCGACTCTCCCACAGATACGCAGTATTTT.

The table lists this clonotype with many counts. The chain joins TRBV28 to TRBJ2-7; TRBD2 matches at 13 bases. This CDR3 is built from 15 residues. Germline V gene sequence: CDR1 MDHEN, CDR2 SYDVKM. J gave up 3 bases and V 8 bases, and 7 bases lay outside the gene matches. For the CDR3, the DNA is TGTGCCAGCGGACTAGCGGGAGAGGGACTCTACGAGCAGTACTTC. It codes for CASGLAGEGLYEQYF.

Many counts were recorded for this clonotype. DNA of the CDR3: TGTGCCAGCAGCCCCATCTCGGGGGGCTGGAGCAATCAGCCCCAGCATTTT. Amino acid sequence: CASSPISGGWSNQPQHF. This chain connects TRBV16 to TRBJ1-5; D perhaps matches TRBD1 (6 bases). Germline CDR1 KGHSY, CDR2 FQNENV. CDR3 length: 17 residues. Trimming took 4 bases from V and 1 from J, leaving 17 bases between them.

The chain employs TRBV28 and TRBJ2-7, with D uncertain. Germline V lookup: CDR1 MDHEN, CDR2 SYDVKM. The CDR3 sequence is 14 residues long. Trimming removed 3 bases from V and 8 bases from J, with 17 bases in between. For the CDR3, the DNA is TGTGCCAGCAGTTTTTATGGGATAACTTACCAGCAGTACTTC. Translating gives CASSFYGITYQQYF.

This rearrangement joins TRBV12-3 or TRBV12-4 to TRBJ2-7; perhaps D is TRBD1 or TRBD2 (5 bases each). The CDR3 has 14 residues. V shed 3 bases and J shed 1 base, with 10 bases lying between them. CDR3 DNA sequence: TGTGCCAGCAGTTTCCAGAGGGGTTCCTACGAGCAGTACTTC. The encoded protein is CASSFQRGSYEQYF.

The rearrangement uses TRBV20-1 and TRBJ2-7, with 7 bases that match TRBD1. Germline CDR1 reads DFQATT; CDR2 reads SNEGSKA (reference sequence). V was clipped by 6 bases and J by 2 bases; unmatched bases: 13. This CDR3 comprises 15 residues. Here the CDR3 reads CSAKPPGGETYEQYF. In nucleotides, the CDR3 is TGCAGTGCCAAGCCCCCAGGGGGAGAAACCTACGAGCAGTACTTC.

Comment on this clonotype: This clone may be a read error of a much larger clone one base away. This CDR3 reads CASSGGGSYNEQLF. The CDR3 region has the DNA TGTGCCAGCTCGGGAGGCGGCTCCTACAATGAGCAGCTCTTC. This sequence joins TRBV12-3 or TRBV12-4 and TRBJ2-1, with TRBD2 identical over 7 bases. The CDR3 loop spans 14 amino acids.

Many counts were recorded for this clonotype. CDR3 in amino acids: CASSVVAGLNNEQFF. For the CDR3, the DNA is TGTGCCAGCAGCGTAGTAGCGGGTCTAAACAATGAGCAGTTCTTC. The V and J genes are TRBV9 and TRBJ2-1, with 7 bases identical to TRBD2. V dropped 0 bases and J dropped 5; count of bases not matched to a gene: 5. The CDR3 sequence is 15 residues long. CDR1 is SGDLS and CDR2 is YYNGEE in the germline V gene.

This clonotype came up many times. The chain joins TRBV3-1 to TRBJ2-1, with D perhaps being TRBD1 or TRBD2 (6 bases each). Germline CDR1 and CDR2: LGHDT and YNNKEL (reference sequence). CDR3 length equals 14 residues. V was shortened by 7 bases and J by 9 bases, with 19 bases between the two germline ends. This chain's CDR3 is CASNPGLQQGEQFF. The CDR3 DNA reads TGTGCCAGCAACCCAGGACTACAACAGGGTGAGCAGTTCTTC.

This clonotype was detected many times. As DNA, the CDR3 is TGTGCCAGCAGACGCGGTGGCAGGGCTGGAAACACCATATATTTT. This translates into CASRRGGRAGNTIYF. The rearrangement uses TRBV12-3 or TRBV12-4 and TRBJ1-3; D possibly corresponds to TRBD1 (5 bases). Deletions cut 6 bases from V and 2 bases from J, with 14 bases between. The CDR3 loop spans 15 amino acids.

Ten or more counts support this clonotype. The V gene is TRBV6-5, the J gene TRBJ1-2; 8 bases line up with TRBD1. Per the germline V gene, CDR1 is MNHEY and CDR2 is SVGAGI. V was clipped by 5 bases and J by 10 bases; unmatched bases: 6. CDR3 length: 12 amino acids. CDR3 in DNA: TGTGCCAGCAGTCAGCAGACAGGGGTCTACACCTTC. It specifies CASSQQTGVYTF.

This clonotype was observed at least ten times. Given a much more abundant clone one base away, this may be a read error. The chain carries TRBV20-1 and TRBJ2-7; 8 bases fit TRBD1. V was pared by 6 bases and J by 6 bases, with 13 bases of the junction left unmatched. The CDR3 is 14 residues long. Germline V CDR1 and CDR2: DFQATT, SNEGSKA (reference sequence). As DNA, the CDR3 is TGCAGTGCCCTCGGGACAGGTGGGGCCTCCGAGCAGTACTTC. Translated: CSALGTGGASEQYF.

This chain links TRBV6-1 with TRBJ2-7; 9 nucleotides align to TRBD2. CDR1 and CDR2 from the germline V gene are MNHNS and SASEGT. The CDR3 has 14 residues. J gave up 6 bases and V 3 bases, and 6 bases lay outside the gene matches. The CDR3, as DNA: TGTGCCAGCAGTGATGCGGGAGGGTGGGGCGAGCAGTACTTC. This gives the protein CASSDAGGWGEQYF.

This clonotype was recorded many times. A much larger clonotype is one base distant, so this may be a read error. In DNA form, the CDR3 reads TGCAGTGCTTCCGACAGGGCTGGCTATGCCTACACCTTC. Encoded protein: CSASDRAGYAYTF. The chain is built from TRBV20-1 and TRBJ1-2, with 7 bases identical to TRBD1. This CDR3 is built from 13 residues. Germline V gene data show CDR1 as DFQATT and CDR2 as SNEGSKA (reference sequence).